This record concerns one T cell receptor (beta chain) sequence. CDR3 length: 15 amino acids. Trimming took 4 bases from V and 3 from J, leaving 16 bases between them. Germline V gene data show CDR1 as SGHRS and CDR2 as YFSETQ. The entry originates in a study of blood T cell repertoires in COVID-19. Study in general: Specimens from acute and convalescent COVID-19 originated in the United States, Italy and Spain. Sources were T cells, B-cell-depleted T cells, or PBMCs; the material itself was cDNA or gDNA.

As handled by the study authors: How many nucleated cells were present was estimated from reference gene primer amplification. Assay: immunoSEQ multiplex PCR; the TCRdb copy retains only in-frame clones and omits some. The DNA was the basis for D and trimming; V, J and clone size are from that table. The sample consists of around 65,000 clones, 70% to 85% of them appearing once. The chain has TRBV5-1 and TRBJ1-1; no definite D call. This sequence was found in a woman aged 80 or older with active or convalescent COVID-19. Material: peripheral blood. The CDR3 is CASSLQMREDTEAFF. As DNA, the CDR3 is TGCGCCAGCAGCCTTCAGATGCGAGAGGACACTGAAGCTTTCTTT. Full variable domain (outside the CDR3, taken from reference TRBV5-1 and TRBJ1-1): KAGVTQTPRYLIKTRGQQVTLSCSPISGHRSVSWYQQTPGQGLQFLFEYFSETQRNKGNFPGRFSGRQFSNSRSEMNVSTLELGDSALYLCASSLQMREDTEAFFGQGTRLTVV.